The rows below give T cell receptor beta chains drawn from one sample of a study of response to subunit inactivated influenza vaccine. MiXCR, run by TCRdb on the RT-PCR reads, gives a single entry per CDR3 protein. The data contain 650,000 or so distinct CDR3 sequences, 13% to 15% of them singletons. This specimen consisted of PBMCs from blood, obtained 14 to 15 days before vaccination. These receptors were collected from a man aged 45-60 years who received an inactivated influenza vaccine. CDR3s include the opening cysteine and the closing phenylalanine or tryptophan. The D gene is left open where the match is weak. Expanded clones get a size class; other rows say once, few or many, or leave the size out.

>TRBV6-2/TRBV6-3|TRBJ2-7|NA|NA
TGTGCCAGCAGTCCCCGGGGGAATCCGGCGATCTACGAGCAGTACTTC
CASSPRGNPAIYEQYF
>TRBV12-3/TRBV12-4|TRBJ2-1|TRBD2|many
TGTGCCAGCAGTTTTATGGCTAGCGGATTCAATGAGCAGTTCTTC
CASSFMASGFNEQFF
>TRBV5-1|TRBJ2-2|TRBD2|few
TGCGCCAGCAGCCATGGACTAGCGGGCCACGCGAACACCGGGGAGCTGTTTTTT
CASSHGLAGHANTGELFF
>TRBV6-1|TRBJ2-7|NA|few
TGTGCCAGCAGTGATTCCGGGACACCTTATTACGAGCAGTACTTC
CASSDSGTPYYEQYF
>TRBV7-2|TRBJ2-1|NA|few
TGTGCCAGCAGCATGAGGGACCGCACCTACAATGAGCAGTTCTTC
CASSMRDRTYNEQFF
>TRBV12-3/TRBV12-4|TRBJ2-7|TRBD1|many
TGTGCCAGCAGTTCCCTCGGGACAGGGGTGAACGAGCAGTACTTC
CASSSLGTGVNEQYF
>TRBV5-1|TRBJ2-7|NA|few
TGCGCCAGCAGCTTGGGTCCCACAGGTCCCTACGAGCAGTACTTC
CASSLGPTGPYEQYF
>TRBV7-8|TRBJ1-1|NA|few
TGTGCCAGCAGCTTACCAGGCAGAAACACTGAAGCTTTCTTT
CASSLPGRNTEAFF
>TRBV29-1|TRBJ2-1|NA|NA
TGCAGCGTTGACGAGCGGCTGCCAAGGAATGAGCAGTTCTTC
CSVDERLPRNEQFF
>TRBV20-1|TRBJ2-1|TRBD2|NA
TGCAGTGCTAGCGGTGCCGGGGGGGCCAGCAATGAGCAGTTCTTC
CSASGAGGASNEQFF
>TRBV29-1|TRBJ2-7|NA|few
TGCAGCGTTGCACAGGGCATAACTCTCACCGAGCAGTACTTC
CSVAQGITLTEQYF
>TRBV10-2|TRBJ2-3|NA|few
TGCGCCAGCAATCAGGGCCTGACAGATACGCAGTATTTT
CASNQGLTDTQYF
>TRBV14|TRBJ1-1|TRBD1|few
TGTGCCAGCAGCCCCAGGACAGGGGGCAAGTTGTGGGACACTGAAGCTTTCTTT
CASSPRTGGKLWDTEAFF
>TRBV28|TRBJ1-6|NA|few
TGTGCCAGCCGTGGGGCCGCTTCGAATTCACCCCTCCACTTT
CASRGAASNSPLHF
>TRBV5-1|TRBJ2-1|TRBD2|many
TGCGCCAGCAGCTTGTGGGGGGGCTCCTACAATGAGCAGTTCTTC
CASSLWGGSYNEQFF
>TRBV12-3/TRBV12-4|TRBJ2-3|NA|few
TGTGCCAGCAGTTATAGGTTTGGAGATACGCAGTATTTT
CASSYRFGDTQYF
>TRBV29-1|TRBJ2-7|NA|few
TGCAGCAGTACCGACAGTCCCTACGAGCAGTACTTC
CSSTDSPYEQYF